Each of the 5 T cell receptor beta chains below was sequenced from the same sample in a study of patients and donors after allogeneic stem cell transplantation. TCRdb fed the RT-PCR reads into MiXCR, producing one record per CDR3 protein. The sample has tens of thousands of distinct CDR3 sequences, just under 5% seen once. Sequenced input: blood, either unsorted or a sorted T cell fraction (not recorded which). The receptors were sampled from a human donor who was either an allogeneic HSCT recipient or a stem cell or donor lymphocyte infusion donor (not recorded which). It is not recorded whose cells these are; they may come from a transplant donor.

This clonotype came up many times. The CDR3 sequence is CASSDNYGYTF. The CDR3 DNA follows: TGTGCCAGCAGTGATAACTATGGCTACACCTTC. The chain carries TRBV12-3 or TRBV12-4 and TRBJ1-2; D gene ambiguous. Trimming took off 5 bases at V and 1 base at J, with 2 bases between the two ends. This CDR3 comprises 11 residues.

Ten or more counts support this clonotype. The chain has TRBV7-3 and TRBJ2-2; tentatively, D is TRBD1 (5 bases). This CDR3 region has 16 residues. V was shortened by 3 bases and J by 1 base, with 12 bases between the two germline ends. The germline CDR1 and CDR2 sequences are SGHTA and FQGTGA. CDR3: CASSLQAQGNTGELFF. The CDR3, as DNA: TGTGCCAGCAGCTTGCAGGCTCAGGGGAACACCGGGGAGCTGTTTTTT.

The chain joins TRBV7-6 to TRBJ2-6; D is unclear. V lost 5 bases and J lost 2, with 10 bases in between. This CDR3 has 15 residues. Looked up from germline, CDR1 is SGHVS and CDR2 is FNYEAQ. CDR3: CASSPIPTGANVLTF. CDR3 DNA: TGTGCCAGCAGCCCGATCCCGACTGGGGCCAACGTCCTGACTTTC.

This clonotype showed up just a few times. The CDR3 loop is CSAPYPGQPYNEQFF. In DNA form, the CDR3 reads TGCAGTGCTCCTTACCCCGGACAGCCATACAATGAGCAGTTCTTC. This sequence joins TRBV20-1 and TRBJ2-1, with D possibly matching TRBD1 (6 bases). The CDR3 consists of 15 residues. Germline lookup yields CDR1 DFQATT and CDR2 SNEGSKA (reference sequence). Trimming shortened V by 5 bases and J by 4 bases, and 18 bases separated the two germline ends.

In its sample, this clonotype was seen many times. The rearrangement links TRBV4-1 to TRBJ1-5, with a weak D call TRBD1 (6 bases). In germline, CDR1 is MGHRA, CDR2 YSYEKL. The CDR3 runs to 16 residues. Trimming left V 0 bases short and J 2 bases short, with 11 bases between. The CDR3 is CASSQDPGGRNQPQHF. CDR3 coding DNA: TGCGCCAGCAGCCAAGACCCCGGGGGGCGCAATCAGCCCCAGCATTTT.